This is a list of T cell receptor beta chains from one sample in a study of regulatory T cells in long-lasting Graves disease. TCRdb itself ran the multiplex PCR reads through MiXCR, one entry per CDR3 protein. This sample has hundreds of thousands of distinct CDR3 sequences, with approximately 15% found just once. A further study also used this sample, focusing on T cells in Graves' hyperthyroidism and ophthalmopathy.

This material consisted of peripheral blood mononuclear cells (PBMCs), taken at new diagnosis, from a patient treated with antithyroid drugs. These receptors were taken from a woman aged 30 to 39 with Graves disease. The CDR3 runs from the conserved cysteine through the conserved F or W. D genes are given only for firm matches. Some rows have no size entry. The others give once, few or many, or a class for an expanded clone.

d_call: -; cdr3_length: 14; clone_size: many; j_call: TRBJ1-5; v_call: TRBV28; cdr3_aa: CASHPLWVNQPQHF; cdr3_nt: TGTGCCAGCCACCCTCTGTGGGTCAATCAGCCCCAGCATTTT
d_call: -; cdr3_length: 13; clone_size: few; j_call: TRBJ1-6; v_call: TRBV5-6; cdr3_aa: CASSLAPNSPLHF; cdr3_nt: TGTGCCAGCAGCTTAGCCCCGAATTCACCCCTCCACTTT
d_call: -; cdr3_length: 14; clone_size: -; j_call: TRBJ1-1; v_call: TRBV18; cdr3_aa: CASSPPAGNTEAFF; cdr3_nt: TGTGCCAGCTCACCACCGGCAGGGAACACTGAAGCTTTCTTT
d_call: -; cdr3_length: 15; clone_size: few; j_call: TRBJ1-4; v_call: TRBV5-1; cdr3_aa: CASSLEGRDNEKLFF; cdr3_nt: TGCGCCAGCAGCTTGGAGGGCCGGGATAATGAAAAACTGTTTTTT
d_call: TRBD1; cdr3_length: 14; clone_size: many; j_call: TRBJ1-1; v_call: TRBV6-1; cdr3_aa: CASRPGQKNTEAFF; cdr3_nt: TGTGCCAGCAGACCGGGACAGAAGAACACTGAAGCTTTCTTT
d_call: -; cdr3_length: 13; clone_size: many; j_call: TRBJ1-1; v_call: TRBV12-3/TRBV12-4; cdr3_aa: CASSFRQRGEAFF; cdr3_nt: TGTGCCAGCAGTTTTCGACAGCGGGGAGAAGCTTTCTTT
d_call: -; cdr3_length: 15; clone_size: -; j_call: TRBJ1-2; v_call: TRBV19; cdr3_aa: CASTSSGREGHGYTF; cdr3_nt: TGTGCCAGTACTTCATCAGGCAGGGAAGGGCATGGCTACACCTTC
d_call: TRBD1; cdr3_length: 15; clone_size: many; j_call: TRBJ2-7; v_call: TRBV6-2/TRBV6-3; cdr3_aa: CATTGGGHPSYEQYF; cdr3_nt: TGTGCCACGACAGGGGGCGGACACCCCTCCTACGAGCAGTACTTC
d_call: TRBD2; cdr3_length: 16; clone_size: many; j_call: TRBJ2-1; v_call: TRBV20-1; cdr3_aa: CSARNLAGGRYNEQFF; cdr3_nt: TGCAGTGCTAGAAACCTAGCGGGAGGGCGGTACAATGAGCAGTTCTTC
d_call: -; cdr3_length: 13; clone_size: many; j_call: TRBJ1-4; v_call: TRBV20-1; cdr3_aa: CSANRETNEKLFF; cdr3_nt: TGCAGTGCCAACAGGGAAACTAATGAAAAACTGTTTTTT
d_call: -; cdr3_length: 16; clone_size: many; j_call: TRBJ1-1; v_call: TRBV27; cdr3_aa: CASSPPWVGGRTEAFF; cdr3_nt: TGTGCCAGCAGTCCGCCTTGGGTTGGGGGCCGGACTGAAGCTTTCTTT
d_call: -; cdr3_length: 15; clone_size: few; j_call: TRBJ1-6; v_call: TRBV3-1; cdr3_aa: CASSHGTQGNSPLHF; cdr3_nt: TGTGCCAGCAGCCACGGAACCCAGGGAAATTCACCCCTCCACTTT
d_call: -; cdr3_length: 12; clone_size: many; j_call: TRBJ2-3; v_call: TRBV28; cdr3_aa: CASGTFTDTQYF; cdr3_nt: TGTGCCAGTGGGACTTTCACAGATACGCAGTATTTT
d_call: -; cdr3_length: 13; clone_size: -; j_call: TRBJ1-5; v_call: TRBV7-2; cdr3_aa: CASSLYRDQPQHF; cdr3_nt: TGTGCCAGCAGCTTATACAGGGATCAGCCCCAGCATTTT
d_call: TRBD1; cdr3_length: 17; clone_size: -; j_call: TRBJ2-6; v_call: TRBV15; cdr3_aa: CATSRGGQPSGANVLTF; cdr3_nt: TGTGCCACCAGCAGAGGGGGACAGCCATCTGGGGCCAACGTCCTGACTTTC
d_call: -; cdr3_length: 16; clone_size: -; j_call: TRBJ2-5; v_call: TRBV6-1; cdr3_aa: CASRGAVGSDQETQYF; cdr3_nt: TGTGCCAGCAGGGGGGCGGTGGGGAGCGACCAAGAGACCCAGTACTTC
d_call: TRBD2; cdr3_length: 15; clone_size: -; j_call: TRBJ2-2; v_call: TRBV4-1; cdr3_aa: CASSPQAGVDGELFF; cdr3_nt: TGCGCCAGCAGCCCCCAAGCGGGAGTTGACGGGGAGCTGTTTTTT
d_call: -; cdr3_length: 15; clone_size: -; j_call: TRBJ1-5; v_call: TRBV19; cdr3_aa: CASRADAFANQPQHF; cdr3_nt: TGTGCCAGTCGTGCGGACGCATTTGCTAATCAGCCCCAGCATTTT
d_call: -; cdr3_length: 12; clone_size: -; j_call: TRBJ1-1; v_call: TRBV30; cdr3_aa: CALDRGNTEAFF; cdr3_nt: TGTGCCTTGGATCGAGGGAACACTGAAGCTTTCTTT
d_call: TRBD2; cdr3_length: 14; clone_size: many; j_call: TRBJ2-7; v_call: TRBV29-1; cdr3_aa: CSARRTSGTYEQYF; cdr3_nt: TGCAGCGCCCGACGGACTAGCGGGACCTACGAGCAGTACTTC
d_call: -; cdr3_length: 13; clone_size: many; j_call: TRBJ2-2; v_call: TRBV2; cdr3_aa: CASRETNTGELFF; cdr3_nt: TGTGCCAGCAGGGAGACGAACACCGGGGAGCTGTTTTTT
d_call: -; cdr3_length: 14; clone_size: many; j_call: TRBJ1-2; v_call: TRBV3-1; cdr3_aa: CASSQPGRPFGYTF; cdr3_nt: TGTGCCAGCAGCCAACCGGGACGACCTTTTGGCTACACCTTC
d_call: TRBD1; cdr3_length: 17; clone_size: -; j_call: TRBJ2-7; v_call: TRBV6-9; cdr3_aa: CASSYGSPGQGLDEQYF; cdr3_nt: TGTGCCAGCAGTTACGGGTCTCCGGGACAGGGTCTAGACGAGCAGTACTTC
d_call: -; cdr3_length: 9; clone_size: many; j_call: TRBJ2-7; v_call: TRBV24-1; cdr3_aa: CATSDEQYF; cdr3_nt: TGTGCCACCAGTGACGAGCAGTACTTC
d_call: TRBD1; cdr3_length: 13; clone_size: -; j_call: TRBJ1-1; v_call: TRBV5-1; cdr3_aa: CASSPLQGPEAFF; cdr3_nt: TGCGCCAGCAGCCCACTACAGGGGCCTGAAGCTTTCTTT
d_call: -; cdr3_length: 16; clone_size: few; j_call: TRBJ1-4; v_call: TRBV28; cdr3_aa: CASSSRRGHAGEKLFF; cdr3_nt: TGTGCCAGCAGTTCACGGAGAGGGCATGCGGGTGAAAAACTGTTTTTT
d_call: -; cdr3_length: 12; clone_size: many; j_call: TRBJ2-1; v_call: TRBV28; cdr3_aa: CASSLSVGEQFF; cdr3_nt: TGTGCCAGCAGTTTGAGCGTGGGTGAGCAGTTCTTC
d_call: TRBD1; cdr3_length: 15; clone_size: few; j_call: TRBJ1-5; v_call: TRBV19; cdr3_aa: CASWDRQSSKQPQHF; cdr3_nt: TGTGCCAGCTGGGACAGGCAGTCCAGTAAACAGCCCCAGCATTTT
d_call: TRBD2; cdr3_length: 15; clone_size: few; j_call: TRBJ2-1; v_call: TRBV19; cdr3_aa: CASSIEREGHGEQFF; cdr3_nt: TGTGCCAGTAGTATAGAACGGGAGGGCCATGGTGAGCAGTTCTTC
d_call: TRBD2; cdr3_length: 18; clone_size: many; j_call: TRBJ2-3; v_call: TRBV11-2; cdr3_aa: CASSLGRLAGGLADTQYF; cdr3_nt: TGTGCCAGCAGCTTAGGTCGACTAGCGGGAGGGCTGGCAGATACGCAGTATTTT
d_call: TRBD1; cdr3_length: 16; clone_size: many; j_call: TRBJ2-3; v_call: TRBV6-2/TRBV6-3; cdr3_aa: CASNRDGTVTSDTQYF; cdr3_nt: TGTGCCAGCAACCGGGACGGGACAGTTACTTCAGATACGCAGTATTTT
d_call: -; cdr3_length: 15; clone_size: -; j_call: TRBJ2-6; v_call: TRBV29-1; cdr3_aa: CSAGDISTEANVLTF; cdr3_nt: TGCAGCGCCGGGGACATTTCTACTGAGGCCAACGTCCTGACTTTC
d_call: -; cdr3_length: 14; clone_size: many; j_call: TRBJ1-2; v_call: TRBV20-1; cdr3_aa: CSGTASAGRLGYTF; cdr3_nt: TGCAGTGGGACGGCGTCTGCGGGGAGATTGGGCTACACCTTC
d_call: -; cdr3_length: 15; clone_size: few; j_call: TRBJ1-5; v_call: TRBV28; cdr3_aa: CASSLAPYSNQPQHF; cdr3_nt: TGTGCCAGCAGTTTGGCTCCTTATAGCAATCAGCCCCAGCATTTT
d_call: -; cdr3_length: 12; clone_size: many; j_call: TRBJ1-5; v_call: TRBV19; cdr3_aa: CASGKGGQPQHF; cdr3_nt: TGTGCCAGTGGAAAAGGGGGTCAGCCCCAGCATTTT
d_call: -; cdr3_length: 13; clone_size: many; j_call: TRBJ1-1; v_call: TRBV18; cdr3_aa: CASSNTGITEAFF; cdr3_nt: TGTGCCAGCTCAAATACAGGGATCACTGAAGCTTTCTTT
d_call: TRBD1; cdr3_length: 15; clone_size: few; j_call: TRBJ2-3; v_call: TRBV6-1; cdr3_aa: CASSPGQLVTDTQYF; cdr3_nt: TGTGCCAGCAGCCCGGGACAGCTTGTAACTGATACGCAGTATTTT
d_call: TRBD2; cdr3_length: 14; clone_size: many; j_call: TRBJ2-7; v_call: TRBV5-1; cdr3_aa: CASSSSGRSYEQYF; cdr3_nt: TGCGCCAGCAGTTCTAGCGGGAGAAGCTACGAGCAGTACTTC
d_call: TRBD1; cdr3_length: 17; clone_size: -; j_call: TRBJ2-1; v_call: TRBV24-1; cdr3_aa: CATSDPPGQDSGNEQFF; cdr3_nt: TGTGCCACCAGTGACCCACCGGGACAGGACTCGGGCAATGAGCAGTTCTTC
d_call: TRBD2; cdr3_length: 15; clone_size: many; j_call: TRBJ2-7; v_call: TRBV7-2; cdr3_aa: CASSSLLAGRYEQYF; cdr3_nt: TGTGCCAGCAGCTCGTTACTAGCGGGCCGCTACGAGCAGTACTTC
d_call: TRBD1; cdr3_length: 17; clone_size: -; j_call: TRBJ2-7; v_call: TRBV27; cdr3_aa: CASSSWGGTGENYEQCF; cdr3_nt: TGTGCCAGCAGTTCCTGGGGTGGGACAGGGGAGAATTACGAGCAGTGCTTC
d_call: -; cdr3_length: 15; clone_size: many; j_call: TRBJ2-3; v_call: TRBV9; cdr3_aa: CASSLQGLSTDTQYF; cdr3_nt: TGTGCCAGCAGCTTACAGGGCCTGAGCACAGATACGCAGTATTTT
d_call: -; cdr3_length: 17; clone_size: -; j_call: TRBJ2-6; v_call: TRBV28; cdr3_aa: CATLSPGGLGGANVLTF; cdr3_nt: TGTGCCACCTTATCTCCCGGCGGGTTGGGTGGGGCCAACGTCCTGACTTTC
d_call: -; cdr3_length: 13; clone_size: -; j_call: TRBJ2-5; v_call: TRBV5-6; cdr3_aa: CASSYPREETQYF; cdr3_nt: TGTGCCAGCAGCTACCCACGGGAAGAGACCCAGTACTTC
d_call: TRBD2; cdr3_length: 19; clone_size: -; j_call: TRBJ2-2; v_call: TRBV7-3; cdr3_aa: CASSPRVGSTSGNTGELFF; cdr3_nt: TGTGCCAGCAGCCCCCGGGTGGGCAGCACTAGCGGGAACACCGGGGAGCTGTTTTTT
d_call: -; cdr3_length: 16; clone_size: few; j_call: TRBJ1-1; v_call: TRBV6-1; cdr3_aa: CASRNSPGARGTEAFF; cdr3_nt: TGTGCCAGCAGGAACTCCCCAGGGGCGCGGGGCACTGAAGCTTTCTTT
d_call: -; cdr3_length: 15; clone_size: few; j_call: TRBJ2-3; v_call: TRBV5-1; cdr3_aa: CASSSDRELTDTQYF; cdr3_nt: TGCGCCAGCAGCTCTGACAGAGAACTCACAGATACGCAGTATTTT
d_call: -; cdr3_length: 13; clone_size: many; j_call: TRBJ1-2; v_call: TRBV29-1; cdr3_aa: CSVGRQANYGYTF; cdr3_nt: TGCAGCGTTGGAAGACAGGCTAACTATGGCTACACCTTC
d_call: -; cdr3_length: 15; clone_size: few; j_call: TRBJ1-2; v_call: TRBV7-8; cdr3_aa: CASSLGVPTNYGYTF; cdr3_nt: TGTGCCAGCAGCTTAGGGGTCCCTACTAACTATGGCTACACCTTC